This entry is about one T cell receptor (beta chain). Its antigen is still unknown. The data are from a study of shared clonotypes between healthy human individuals. V lost 6 bases and J lost 5, with 16 bases in between. Germline CDR1 and CDR2: MNHNS and SASEGT. The CDR3 is 14 amino acids. The material for each subset, its genomic DNA, was split evenly across several immunoSEQ plates. TCRdb's copy holds only in-frame clones and misses some; the assay was immunoSEQ multiplex PCR. The sample contains roughly 500,000 clones, 79% of which appear only once. The study, taken as a whole, reports: Few donors restricted represented genetic and exposure-history diversity. It was anticipated that sequencing depth would influence how many clonotypes donors shared.

What was sequenced was PBMCs. The V and J genes are TRBV6-1 and TRBJ1-2; D is ambiguous. This receptor was taken from a woman in her 40s in good health. Some clones in this sample may be carry-over from other donors' samples. The CDR3 loop reads CASRGRPSPYGYTF. CDR3 in DNA: TGTGCCAGCAGAGGTAGACCATCACCTTATGGCTACACCTTC.